The 5 T cell receptor beta chains below were found in one sample sequenced in a study of blood T cell repertoires in COVID-19. Produced via immunoSEQ multiplex PCR; TCRdb's table is partial and in-frame only. The table lists about 190,000 clones, under 90% of them singletons. The source material was peripheral blood. These receptor sequences come from a man in his 60s with acute or convalescent COVID-19.

This chain uses TRBV7-3 with TRBJ1-5; D is uncertain. Trimming took 4 bases from V and 6 from J, leaving 7 bases between them. Germline V gene lookup returns CDR1 SGHTA and CDR2 FQGTGA. CDR3 size: 12 residues. The CDR3, as DNA: TGTGCCAGCAGCTCACCAGGTCAGCCCCAGCATTTT. Amino acids: CASSSPGQPQHF. The full variable domain, with the rest looked up from reference TRBV7-3 and TRBJ1-5, is GAGVSQTPSNKVTEKGKYVELRCDPISGHTALYWYRQSLGQGPEFLIYFQGTGAADDSGLPNDRFFAVRPEGSVSTLKIQRTERGDSAVYLCASSSPGQPQHFGDGTRLSIL.

The CDR3 DNA follows: TGTGCCACCGCAGAGAGGAGTTCTGGGGCCAACGTCCTGACTTTC. Its protein product is CATAERSSGANVLTF. This chain joins TRBV15 and TRBJ2-6; no clear D. Deletions cut 8 bases from V and 1 base from J, with 12 bases between. Per germline, CDR1 LNHNV and CDR2 YYDKDF (reference sequence). CDR3 length: 15 amino acids.

This clone was detected only a few times. CDR3 nucleotides: TGCGCCAGCAGCTTGGCAGCGGGGGGGCCCTACAATGAGCAGTTCTTC. Translation: CASSLAAGGPYNEQFF. V and J are TRBV5-1 and TRBJ2-1; 10 bases agree with TRBD2. CDR1 and CDR2 (germline): SGHRS, YFSETQ. J was trimmed by 2 bases and V by 0 bases; bases with no gene match: 2. This CDR3 is 16 amino acids long.

The rearrangement links TRBV6-5 to TRBJ2-7, with D uncertain. This CDR3 contains 12 residues. V lost 11 bases, J lost 2 bases, and 13 bases lay in between. Germline V gene lookup returns CDR1 MNHEY and CDR2 SVGAGI. The CDR3, as DNA: TGTGCCTCGGTGACTTCCACCTACGAGCAGTACTTC. Residues: CASVTSTYEQYF.

This chain links TRBV6-4 with TRBJ2-2; 15 positions match TRBD2. Germline V gene sequence: CDR1 MRHNA, CDR2 SNTAGT. The V segment lost 5 bases and the J segment 6 bases; nucleotides outside the gene matches: 7. This CDR3 has 17 amino acids. The CDR3: CASSSGTSGRIPGELFF. The CDR3 DNA reads TGTGCCAGCAGTTCAGGGACTAGCGGGAGGATCCCCGGGGAGCTGTTTTTT.